This T cell receptor (beta chain) was identified during a study of T cell responses to AZD1222 COVID-19 vaccine. Study-wide findings and caveats: The study found vaccine-associated CD4 TCRs spanning spike, dominant at 160-218 and 743-854. Spike-specific TCR breadth and depth were elevated following two AZD1222 doses. The donors showed a predominance of white British ancestry and of females, with possible underestimation of clonal diversity.

Produced via immunoSEQ multiplex PCR; TCRdb's table is partial and in-frame only. The table shows some 200,000 clones, with 93% occurring only once. In its sample, this clone was seen a few times. Its antigen is as yet unknown. The V gene's germline CDR1 is SGHTA and CDR2 FQGNSA. CDR3 length: 13 amino acids. J lost 6 bases, V lost 3 bases, and 4 bases had no gene match. V is TRBV7-2 and J is TRBJ2-7; the match to TRBD2 covers 8 bases. The receptor was isolated from an adult who received the AZD1222 COVID-19 vaccine. The material sequenced was peripheral blood, taken 28 days after the second AZD1222 dose. The CDR3 loop is CASSFGGASEQYF. CDR3 nucleotide sequence: TGTGCCAGCAGCTTCGGGGGGGCCTCCGAGCAGTACTTC.